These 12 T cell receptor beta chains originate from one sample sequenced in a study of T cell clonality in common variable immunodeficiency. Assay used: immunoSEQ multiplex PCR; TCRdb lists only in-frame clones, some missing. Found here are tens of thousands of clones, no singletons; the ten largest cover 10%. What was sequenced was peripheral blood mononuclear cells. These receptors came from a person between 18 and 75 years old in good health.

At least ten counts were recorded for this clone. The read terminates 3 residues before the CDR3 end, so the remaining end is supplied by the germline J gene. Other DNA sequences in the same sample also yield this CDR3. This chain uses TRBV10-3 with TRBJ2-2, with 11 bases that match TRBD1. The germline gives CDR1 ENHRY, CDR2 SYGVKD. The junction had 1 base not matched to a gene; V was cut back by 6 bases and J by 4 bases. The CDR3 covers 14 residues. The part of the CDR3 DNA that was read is TGTGCCATCAGGGGGACAGGGGGCACCGGGGAG. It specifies CAIRGTGGTGE. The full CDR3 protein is CAIRGTGGTGELFF.

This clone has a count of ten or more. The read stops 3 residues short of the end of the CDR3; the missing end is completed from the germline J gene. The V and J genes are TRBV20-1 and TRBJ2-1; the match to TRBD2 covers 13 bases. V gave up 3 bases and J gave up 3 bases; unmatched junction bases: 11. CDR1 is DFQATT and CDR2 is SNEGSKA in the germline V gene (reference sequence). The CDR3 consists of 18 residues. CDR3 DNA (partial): TGCAGTGCTAGGGTAACACCCGGGACTAGCGGGGTCTACAATGAG. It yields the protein CSARVTPGTSGVYNE. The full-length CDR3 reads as CSARVTPGTSGVYNEQFF.

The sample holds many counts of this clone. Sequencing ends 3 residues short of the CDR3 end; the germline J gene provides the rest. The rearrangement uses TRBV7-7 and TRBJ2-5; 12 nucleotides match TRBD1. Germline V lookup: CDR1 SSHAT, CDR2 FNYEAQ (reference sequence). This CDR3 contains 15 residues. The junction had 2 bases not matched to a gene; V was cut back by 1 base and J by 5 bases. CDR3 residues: CASSLVGTGGETQYF. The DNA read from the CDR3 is TGTGCCAGCAGCTTAGTGGGGACAGGGGGCGAGACC.

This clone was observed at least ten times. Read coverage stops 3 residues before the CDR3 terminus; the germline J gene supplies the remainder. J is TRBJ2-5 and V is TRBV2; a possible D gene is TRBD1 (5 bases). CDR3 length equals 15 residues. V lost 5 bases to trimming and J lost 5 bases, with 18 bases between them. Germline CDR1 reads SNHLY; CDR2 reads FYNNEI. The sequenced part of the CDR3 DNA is TGTGCCAGCAGTTTGTCAGGACAAATTGGGGAGACC. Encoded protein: CASSLSGQIGET. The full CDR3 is CASSLSGQIGETQYF. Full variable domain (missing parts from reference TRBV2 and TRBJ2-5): EPEVTQTPSHQVTQMGQEVILRCVPISNHLYFYWYRQILGQKVEFLVSFYNNEISEKSEIFDDQFSVERPDGSNFTLKIRSTKLEDSAMYFCASSLSGQIGETQYFGPGTRLLVL.

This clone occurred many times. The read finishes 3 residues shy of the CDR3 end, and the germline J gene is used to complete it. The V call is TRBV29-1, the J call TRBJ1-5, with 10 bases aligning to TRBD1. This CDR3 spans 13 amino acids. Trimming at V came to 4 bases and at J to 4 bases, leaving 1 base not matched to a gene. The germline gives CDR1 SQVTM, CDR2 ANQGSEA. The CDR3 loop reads CSVGQGANQPQHF. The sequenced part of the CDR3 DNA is TGCAGCGTTGGACAGGGGGCTAATCAGCCC.

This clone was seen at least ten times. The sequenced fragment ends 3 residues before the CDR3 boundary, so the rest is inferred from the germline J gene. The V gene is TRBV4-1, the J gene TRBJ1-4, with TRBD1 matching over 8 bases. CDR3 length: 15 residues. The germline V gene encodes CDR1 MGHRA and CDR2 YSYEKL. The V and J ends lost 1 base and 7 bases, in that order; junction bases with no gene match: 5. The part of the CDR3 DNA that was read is TGCGCCAGCAGCCAAGCCGGACAGGGAGGTGAAAAA. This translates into CASSQAGQGGEK. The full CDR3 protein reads CASSQAGQGGEKLFF.

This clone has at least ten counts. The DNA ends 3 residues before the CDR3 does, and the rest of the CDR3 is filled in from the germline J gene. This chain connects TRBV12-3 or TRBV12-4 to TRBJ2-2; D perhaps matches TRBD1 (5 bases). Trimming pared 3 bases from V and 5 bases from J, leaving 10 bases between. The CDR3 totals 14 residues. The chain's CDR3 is CASSFGQGTGELFF. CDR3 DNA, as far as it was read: TGTGCCAGCAGTTTTGGTCAGGGAACCGGGGAG.

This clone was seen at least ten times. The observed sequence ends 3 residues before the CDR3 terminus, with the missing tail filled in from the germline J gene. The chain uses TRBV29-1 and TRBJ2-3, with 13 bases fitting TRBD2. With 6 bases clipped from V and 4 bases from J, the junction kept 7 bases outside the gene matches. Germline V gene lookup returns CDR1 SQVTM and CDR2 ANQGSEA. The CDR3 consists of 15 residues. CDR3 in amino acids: CSVATSGRWPDTQYF. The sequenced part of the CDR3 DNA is TGCAGCGTAGCGACTAGCGGGAGGTGGCCAGATACG.

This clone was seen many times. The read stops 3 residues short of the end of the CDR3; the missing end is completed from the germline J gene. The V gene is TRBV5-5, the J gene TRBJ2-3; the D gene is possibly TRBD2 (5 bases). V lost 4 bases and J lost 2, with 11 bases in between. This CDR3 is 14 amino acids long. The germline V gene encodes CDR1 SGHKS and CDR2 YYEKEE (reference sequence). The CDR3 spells CASSLLGTTDTQYF. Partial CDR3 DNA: TGTGCCAGCAGCCTACTAGGCACCACAGATACG.

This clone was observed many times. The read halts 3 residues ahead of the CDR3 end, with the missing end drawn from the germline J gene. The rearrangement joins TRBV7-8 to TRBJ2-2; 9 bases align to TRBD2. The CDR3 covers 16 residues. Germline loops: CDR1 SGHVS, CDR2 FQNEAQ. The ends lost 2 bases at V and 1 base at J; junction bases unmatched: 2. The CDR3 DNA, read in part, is TGTGCCAGCAGCTTACTTAGCGGGGGGAACACCGGGGAG. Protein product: CASSLLSGGNTGE. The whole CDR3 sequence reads CASSLLSGGNTGELFF. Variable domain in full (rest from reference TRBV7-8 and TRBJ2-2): GAGVSQSPRYKVAKRGQDVALRCDPISGHVSLFWYQQALGQGPEFLTYFQNEAQLDKSGLPSDRFFAERPEGSVSTLKIQRTQQEDSAVYLCASSLLSGGNTGELFFGEGSRLTVL.

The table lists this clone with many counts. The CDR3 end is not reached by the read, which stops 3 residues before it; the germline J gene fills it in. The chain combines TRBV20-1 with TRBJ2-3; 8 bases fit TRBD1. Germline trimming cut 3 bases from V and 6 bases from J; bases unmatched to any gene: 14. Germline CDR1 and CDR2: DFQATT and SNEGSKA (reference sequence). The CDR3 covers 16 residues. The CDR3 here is CSARPEDRAISDTQYF. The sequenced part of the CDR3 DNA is TGCAGTGCTAGGCCCGAGGACAGGGCAATTTCTGATACG.

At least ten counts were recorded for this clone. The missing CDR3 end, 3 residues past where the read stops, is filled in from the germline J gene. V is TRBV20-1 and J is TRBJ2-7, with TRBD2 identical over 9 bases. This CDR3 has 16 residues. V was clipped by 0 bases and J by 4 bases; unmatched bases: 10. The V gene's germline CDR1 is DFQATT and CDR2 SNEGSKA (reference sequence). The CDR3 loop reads CSARDLASGTEYEQYF. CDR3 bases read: TGCAGTGCTAGAGATTTGGCTAGCGGGACGGAATACGAG.